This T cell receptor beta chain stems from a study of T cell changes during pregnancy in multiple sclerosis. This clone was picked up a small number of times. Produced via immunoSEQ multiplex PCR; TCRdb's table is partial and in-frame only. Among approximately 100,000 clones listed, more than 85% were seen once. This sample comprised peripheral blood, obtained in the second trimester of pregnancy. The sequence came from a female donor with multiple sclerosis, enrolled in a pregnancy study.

The CDR3 DNA sequence: TGTGCCAGCAGTTTTGCCGGACAGGGAGATGGCTACACCTTC. Translation: CASSFAGQGDGYTF. This chain joins TRBV27 and TRBJ1-2; 8 nucleotides agree with TRBD1. Germline V lookup: CDR1 MNHEY, CDR2 SMNVEV (reference sequence). The V segment lost 3 bases and the J segment 6 bases; nucleotides outside the gene matches: 6. The CDR3 runs to 14 residues.